This is a list of T cell receptor beta chains from one sample in a study of identical twins. TCRdb re-called the 5' RACE reads with MiXCR, one entry per CDR3 protein. The sample consists of more than 1.5 million distinct CDR3 sequences, about 31% of them appearing once. Material: cord blood. These TCRs come from a newborn girl in good health. CDR3s include the opening cysteine and the closing phenylalanine or tryptophan. D genes are given only for firm matches. Clone size is shown for a subset of rows, as once, few, many or a class of expanded clone.

cdr3_nt,cdr3_aa,d_call,j_call,v_call,clone_size
TGCAGTGCTAGAGGAGGCAGGGGTTACACAAAGCAGTACTTC,CSARGGRGYTKQYF,.,TRBJ2-5,TRBV20-1,once
TGCAGTGCTAGAGCTATGAGCGGTGGAAACAATGAGCAGTTCTTC,CSARAMSGGNNEQFF,.,TRBJ2-1,TRBV20-1,few
TGTGCCAGCAGCTTAGAGGGTAAATCACCCCTCCACTTT,CASSLEGKSPLHF,.,TRBJ1-6,TRBV7-9,few
TGTGCTAGTGGCCAAGGGACTTACACAGATACGCAGTATTTT,CASGQGTYTDTQYF,.,TRBJ2-3,TRBV12-5,.
TGTGCCAGCAGCTTATGGGGGACTAGCGGGACTAGCACAGATACGCAGTATTTT,CASSLWGTSGTSTDTQYF,TRBD2,TRBJ2-3,TRBV7-2,.
TGCAGTGCTAGGGGACAGGGAAAAGGAGGCAATCAGCCCCAGCATTTT,CSARGQGKGGNQPQHF,TRBD1,TRBJ1-5,TRBV20-1,.
TGTGCCAGCAGCCTGCAAAGGGGGGGTTTCTCCTATAATTCACCCCTCCACTTT,CASSLQRGGFSYNSPLHF,.,TRBJ1-6,TRBV6-5,many
TGTGCCAGCGGTAACAGGGTATCTGGAAACACCATATATTTT,CASGNRVSGNTIYF,.,TRBJ1-3,TRBV4-2,.
TGTGCCTGGAGTGGTTCAGAAGCGTCCTACAATGAGCAGTTCTTC,CAWSGSEASYNEQFF,.,TRBJ2-1,TRBV30,.
TGTGCCAGCAGTGAACGTCTAGCGGGAAACCTCAATGAGCAGTTCTTC,CASSERLAGNLNEQFF,TRBD2,TRBJ2-1,TRBV2,few
TGTGCCAGCAGTTTACGGGACAGCTCCTACAATGAGCAGTACTTC,CASSLRDSSYNEQYF,TRBD1,TRBJ2-7,TRBV12-3/TRBV12-4,.
TGCAGTGCTAGAGAGGCGGGTAGCGGGAGCGGGAAGACCCAGTACTTC,CSAREAGSGSGKTQYF,TRBD2,TRBJ2-5,TRBV20-1,few
TGCAGTGTGACTAGCGGGCCTAAGCAGTTCTTC,CSVTSGPKQFF,TRBD2,TRBJ2-1,TRBV29-1,many
TGCAGCGCAGGACAGGGCGGACAGCCCCAGCATTTT,CSAGQGGQPQHF,TRBD1,TRBJ1-5,TRBV29-1,.
TGTGCCAGCAGCTTAGTAAAGGGATTTAGGGCCGTTTTTTTGACAGATACGCAGTATTTT,CASSLVKGFRAVFLTDTQYF,.,TRBJ2-3,TRBV11-2,.
TGCGCCAGCGATGGCGGGGGGCGTGCAGATACGCAGTATTTT,CASDGGGRADTQYF,TRBD2,TRBJ2-3,TRBV5-1,.
TGTGCCAGCACACTCCGCTCCTATAATTCACCCCTCCACTTT,CASTLRSYNSPLHF,.,TRBJ1-6,TRBV6-2/TRBV6-3,.
TGTGCCAGCAGTTTTGGGTCTGGGACACCGAATGAAAAACTGTTTTTT,CASSFGSGTPNEKLFF,.,TRBJ1-4,TRBV28,few
TGTGCCAGCAGGTCTACAGGGGAGCCTAATGAAAAACTGTTTTTT,CASRSTGEPNEKLFF,TRBD1,TRBJ1-4,TRBV11-1,few
TGTGCCAGCAGCGAGGACTTTCGTGCCAAAGAGACCCAGTACTTC,CASSEDFRAKETQYF,.,TRBJ2-5,TRBV3-1,.
TGTGCCAGCAGTTTAATAAGGGGTTACTACGAGCAGTACTTC,CASSLIRGYYEQYF,.,TRBJ2-7,TRBV27,.
TGTGCCAGCAGACCGAGGACAGTCGGTGGCTACGAGCAGTACTTC,CASRPRTVGGYEQYF,.,TRBJ2-7,TRBV6-2/TRBV6-3,.
TGTGCCAGCAGACAGCGGGACAGGGCTATCAATGAGCAGTTCTTC,CASRQRDRAINEQFF,TRBD1,TRBJ2-1,TRBV5-8,.
TGTGCCAGCTCACTCGGGACAGGGGCCGGCGTGCAGTACTTC,CASSLGTGAGVQYF,TRBD1,TRBJ2-7,TRBV18,few
TGTGCCAGCAGTGAAATTACAGGTCGCGGTCAGCCCCAGCATTTT,CASSEITGRGQPQHF,.,TRBJ1-5,TRBV6-1,few
TGTGCCAGCAGCCACCGGGACAGGGGAGCTTTCTTT,CASSHRDRGAFF,TRBD1,TRBJ1-1,TRBV3-1,few
TGCGCCAGCAGCCAAGATCAGGGGCGGGAGAGGATAGATACGCAGTATTTT,CASSQDQGRERIDTQYF,.,TRBJ2-3,TRBV4-1,.
TGTGCCAGCAGTTTGAACAGGGGAGTGTGGACCCAGTACTTC,CASSLNRGVWTQYF,TRBD1,TRBJ2-5,TRBV28,few
TGTGCCAGTAGCCGGGACAGGGGGGAGGACACTGAAGCTTTCTTT,CASSRDRGEDTEAFF,TRBD1,TRBJ1-1,TRBV19,.
TGTGCCAGCAGTTTCTCTAGCGGAGGGGCCCACGAGCAGTACTTC,CASSFSSGGAHEQYF,TRBD2,TRBJ2-7,TRBV12-3/TRBV12-4,few
TGTGCCAGCACCGCGGACAGGGGGAACACTGAAGCTTTCTTT,CASTADRGNTEAFF,TRBD1,TRBJ1-1,TRBV7-2,.
TGCAGCGTTGGCCGGAGACGTGAGTACAATGAGCAGTACTTC,CSVGRRREYNEQYF,.,TRBJ2-7,TRBV29-1,.
TGTGCCAGCAGCCCCCACACTGGCACCTACGAGCAGTACTTC,CASSPHTGTYEQYF,.,TRBJ2-7,TRBV11-2,few
TGCAGTGCTAGTGAAAGCGGGGGAACAGATACGCAGTATTTT,CSASESGGTDTQYF,TRBD2,TRBJ2-3,TRBV20-1,.
TGTGCCAGCAGCCGCTCCGGTGGTAATGAAAAACTGTTTTTT,CASSRSGGNEKLFF,.,TRBJ1-4,TRBV7-9,.
TGTGCCAGCAGCTTAACGAGGAGGGGCCTCACAGATACGCAGTATTTT,CASSLTRRGLTDTQYF,.,TRBJ2-3,TRBV7-2,once
TGCAGTACTAACACCTACAATGAGCAGTTCTTC,CSTNTYNEQFF,.,TRBJ2-1,TRBV20-1,.
TGTGCCAGCAGCCAAGGTCCTCTGGGGACTAGCTACGAGCAGTACTTC,CASSQGPLGTSYEQYF,TRBD2,TRBJ2-7,TRBV3-1,.
TGTGCCAGCAGTGGGGGGACAGGGCTCACAGATACGCAGTATTTT,CASSGGTGLTDTQYF,TRBD1,TRBJ2-3,TRBV25-1,few
TGCGCCAGCAGCGTCCGGGACAGGGAGACCCAGTACTTC,CASSVRDRETQYF,TRBD1,TRBJ2-5,TRBV4-1,.
TGTGCCAGCAGCTTCCCCTGGAGCTCCTACAATGAGCAGTTCTTC,CASSFPWSSYNEQFF,.,TRBJ2-1,TRBV11-2,.
TGCAGCGTTGGGGAGGGGGCAGAACAAAACTATGGCTACACCTTC,CSVGEGAEQNYGYTF,TRBD1,TRBJ1-2,TRBV29-1,many
TGCAGTGTCCACAGGTCACCCGAGCAGTTCTTC,CSVHRSPEQFF,.,TRBJ2-1,TRBV20-1,.
TGTGCCAGCAGTGGTCGTGGGGCCCAAGAGACCCAGTACTTC,CASSGRGAQETQYF,.,TRBJ2-5,TRBV25-1,.
TGTGCCAGCAGCCAAGATTACCGGGGCAACGAGCAGTACTTC,CASSQDYRGNEQYF,.,TRBJ2-7,TRBV3-1,.
TGTGCCAGCGCCCGTTGGGGGCTTGGTAATTCACCCCTCCACTTT,CASARWGLGNSPLHF,.,TRBJ1-6,TRBV6-6,few
TGTGCCAGCAGCCATCTTGGACTAGCGGGAAGGGAGCAGTTCTTC,CASSHLGLAGREQFF,TRBD2,TRBJ2-1,TRBV3-1,many
TGCGCCAGCAGCCAGGCGACATTCCGTAATGAAAAACTGTTTTTT,CASSQATFRNEKLFF,.,TRBJ1-4,TRBV4-1,.
TGCGCCAGCAGCCAACCCCCTAGCGGGAGAGTCTACAATGAGCAGTTCTTC,CASSQPPSGRVYNEQFF,TRBD2,TRBJ2-1,TRBV5-1,few
TGCAGTGCTAGATTTACAGGGAGGGGTGGCAATCAGCCCCAGCATTTT,CSARFTGRGGNQPQHF,.,TRBJ1-5,TRBV20-1,.
TGCGCCAGCAGCTTGTACGTGAACGATGAGCAGTTCTTC,CASSLYVNDEQFF,.,TRBJ2-1,TRBV5-1,many
TGTGCCAGCAGCGGCGGAGGGGCCAATGAGCAGTTCTTC,CASSGGGANEQFF,.,TRBJ2-1,TRBV14,.
TGCGCCAGCAGCGAAAGACGGTCCTACGAGCAGTACTTC,CASSERRSYEQYF,.,TRBJ2-7,TRBV5-1,many
TGCGCCAGCAGCCCCTTACGGGTGTCTAGCGGCTACAATGAGCAGTACTTC,CASSPLRVSSGYNEQYF,TRBD2,TRBJ2-5,TRBV4-1,.
TGTGCCAGCAGCCAAGAGCCAGGGGGCCACTACGAGCAGTACTTC,CASSQEPGGHYEQYF,TRBD1,TRBJ2-7,TRBV4-2,.